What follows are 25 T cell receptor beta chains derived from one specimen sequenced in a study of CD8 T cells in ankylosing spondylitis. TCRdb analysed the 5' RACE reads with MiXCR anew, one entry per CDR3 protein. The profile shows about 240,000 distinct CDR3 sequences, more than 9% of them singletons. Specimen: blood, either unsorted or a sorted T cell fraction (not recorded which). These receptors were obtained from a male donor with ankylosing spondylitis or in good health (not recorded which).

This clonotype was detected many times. CDR3 bases: TGTGCCAGCAGTAGGCGGGGTGAGGCTAGCAATCAGCCCCAGCATTTT. It specifies CASSRRGEASNQPQHF. The chain links TRBV27 to TRBJ1-5; D is unclear. The CDR3 contains 16 residues. The V and J ends lost 5 bases and 0 bases respectively, with 14 bases between them. Germline V gives CDR1 MNHEY, CDR2 SMNVEV (reference sequence).

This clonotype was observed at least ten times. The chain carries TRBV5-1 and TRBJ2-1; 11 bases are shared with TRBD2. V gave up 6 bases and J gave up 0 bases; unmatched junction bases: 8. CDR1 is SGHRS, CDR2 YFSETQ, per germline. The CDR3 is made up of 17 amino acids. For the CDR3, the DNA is TGCGCCAGCATCCCGACTAGCGGGGTTAGCTCCTACAATGAGCAGTTCTTC. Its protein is CASIPTSGVSSYNEQFF.

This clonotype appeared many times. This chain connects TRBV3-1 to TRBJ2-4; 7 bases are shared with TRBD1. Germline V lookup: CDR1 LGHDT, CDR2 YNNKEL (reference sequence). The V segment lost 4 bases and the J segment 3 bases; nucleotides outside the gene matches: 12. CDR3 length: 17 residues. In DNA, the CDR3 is TGTGCCAGCAGCCTAAGACCGACAGGGCCGGACAAAAACATTCAGTACTTC. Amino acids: CASSLRPTGPDKNIQYF. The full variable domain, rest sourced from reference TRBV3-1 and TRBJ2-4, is DTAVSQTPKYLVTQMGNDKSIKCEQNLGHDTMYWYKQDSKKFLKIMFSYNNKELIINETVPNRFSPKSPDKAHLNLHINSLELGDSAVYFCASSLRPTGPDKNIQYFGAGTRLSVL.

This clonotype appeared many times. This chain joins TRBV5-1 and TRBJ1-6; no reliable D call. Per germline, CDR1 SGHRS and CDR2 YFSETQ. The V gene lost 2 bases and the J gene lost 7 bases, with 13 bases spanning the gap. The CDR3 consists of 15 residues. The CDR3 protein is CASSLDGLRNSPLHF. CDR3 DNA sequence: TGCGCCAGCAGCTTAGACGGACTGAGGAATTCACCCCTCCACTTT.

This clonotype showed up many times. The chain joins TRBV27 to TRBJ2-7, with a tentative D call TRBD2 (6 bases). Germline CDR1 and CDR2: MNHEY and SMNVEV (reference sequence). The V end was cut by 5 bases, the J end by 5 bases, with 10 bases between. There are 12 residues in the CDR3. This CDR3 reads CASSQWGDEQYF. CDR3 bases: TGTGCCAGCAGTCAGTGGGGGGACGAGCAGTACTTC.

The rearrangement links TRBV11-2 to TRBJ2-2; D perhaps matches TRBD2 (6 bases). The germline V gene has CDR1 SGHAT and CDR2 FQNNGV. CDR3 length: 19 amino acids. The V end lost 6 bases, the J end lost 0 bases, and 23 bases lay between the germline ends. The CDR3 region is CASRTIRPGRPSNTGELFF. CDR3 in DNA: TGTGCCAGCAGGACAATTCGCCCGGGGAGGCCCTCGAACACCGGGGAGCTGTTTTTT.

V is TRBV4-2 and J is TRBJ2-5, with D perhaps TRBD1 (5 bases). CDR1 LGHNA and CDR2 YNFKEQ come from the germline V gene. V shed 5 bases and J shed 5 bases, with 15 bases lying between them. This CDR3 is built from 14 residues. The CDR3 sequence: CASSYRRSGETQYF. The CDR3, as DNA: TGTGCCAGCAGCTACCGCCGATCAGGGGAGACCCAGTACTTC.

The CDR3 loop reads CAISGTLSSNEQFF. In DNA form, the CDR3 reads TGTGCCATTTCCGGGACCCTCAGTTCCAATGAGCAGTTCTTC. J is TRBJ2-1 and V is TRBV12-3 or TRBV12-4; D may match TRBD1 or TRBD2 (5 bases each). Trimming pared 10 bases from V and 6 bases from J, leaving 19 bases between. CDR3 size: 14 residues.

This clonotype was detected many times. The CDR3 sequence is CATSRGEFPKEKLFF. CDR3 nucleotides: TGTGCCACCAGCAGGGGTGAATTTCCGAAGGAAAAACTGTTTTTT. The genes are TRBV15 and TRBJ1-4; no definite D call. Germline CDR1 and CDR2: LNHNV and YYDKDF (reference sequence). Trimming took 3 bases from V and 8 from J, leaving 16 bases between them. The CDR3 contains 15 residues.

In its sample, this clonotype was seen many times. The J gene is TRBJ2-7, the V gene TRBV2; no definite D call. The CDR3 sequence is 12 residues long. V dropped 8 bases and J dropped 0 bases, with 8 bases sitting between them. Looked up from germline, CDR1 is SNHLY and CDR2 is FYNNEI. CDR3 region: CASRTFSYEQYF. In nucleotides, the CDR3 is TGTGCCAGCCGCACCTTCTCCTACGAGCAGTACTTC.

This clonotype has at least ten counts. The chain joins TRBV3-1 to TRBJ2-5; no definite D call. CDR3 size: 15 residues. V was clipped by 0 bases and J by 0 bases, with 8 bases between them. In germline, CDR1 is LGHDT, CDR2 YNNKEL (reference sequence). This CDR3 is CASSQESMYQETQYF. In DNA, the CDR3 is TGTGCCAGCAGCCAAGAATCTATGTACCAAGAGACCCAGTACTTC.

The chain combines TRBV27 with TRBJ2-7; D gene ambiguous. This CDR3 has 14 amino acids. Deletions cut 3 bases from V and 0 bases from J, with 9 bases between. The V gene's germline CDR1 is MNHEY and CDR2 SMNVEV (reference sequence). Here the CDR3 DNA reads TGTGCCAGCAGTTTCGCTGCGCCCTCCTACGAGCAGTACTTC. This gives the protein CASSFAAPSYEQYF.

The CDR3 reads CASSLGLADNQETQYF. The CDR3 DNA sequence: TGTGCCAGCAGCCTGGGACTAGCGGACAACCAAGAGACCCAGTACTTC. The chain uses TRBV5-6 and TRBJ2-5; 11 nucleotides align to TRBD2. V shed 4 bases, J shed 0 bases, and the junction held 5 bases outside the gene matches. CDR1 and CDR2 from the germline V gene are SGHDT and YYEEEE. The CDR3 has 16 amino acids.

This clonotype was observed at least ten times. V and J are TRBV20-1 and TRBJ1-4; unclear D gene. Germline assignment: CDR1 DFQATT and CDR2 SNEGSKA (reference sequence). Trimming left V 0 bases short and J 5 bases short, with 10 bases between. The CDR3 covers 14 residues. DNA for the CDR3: TGCAGTGCTAGAGAGGTGCTGACGAATGAAAAACTGTTTTTT. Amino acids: CSAREVLTNEKLFF.

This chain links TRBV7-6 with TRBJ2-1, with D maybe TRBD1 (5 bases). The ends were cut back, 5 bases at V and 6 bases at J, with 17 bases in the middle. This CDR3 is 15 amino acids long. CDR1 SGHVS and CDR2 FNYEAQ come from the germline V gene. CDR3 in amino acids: CASSPDTSSINEQFF. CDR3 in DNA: TGTGCCAGCAGCCCGGACACGAGCAGCATCAATGAGCAGTTCTTC.

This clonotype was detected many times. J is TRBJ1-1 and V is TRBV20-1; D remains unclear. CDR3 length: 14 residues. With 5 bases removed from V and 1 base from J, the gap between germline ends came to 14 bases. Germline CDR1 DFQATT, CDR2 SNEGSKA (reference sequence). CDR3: CSAGVGGPNTEAFF. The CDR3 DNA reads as TGCAGTGCTGGGGTTGGCGGTCCGAACACTGAAGCTTTCTTT.

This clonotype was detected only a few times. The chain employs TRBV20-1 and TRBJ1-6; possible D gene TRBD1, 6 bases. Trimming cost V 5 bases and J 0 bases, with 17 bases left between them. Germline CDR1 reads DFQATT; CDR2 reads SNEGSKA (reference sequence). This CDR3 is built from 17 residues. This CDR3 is CSALQGARSSYNSPLHF. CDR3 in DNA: TGCAGTGCTTTACAGGGCGCCAGGAGCTCCTATAATTCACCCCTCCACTTT.

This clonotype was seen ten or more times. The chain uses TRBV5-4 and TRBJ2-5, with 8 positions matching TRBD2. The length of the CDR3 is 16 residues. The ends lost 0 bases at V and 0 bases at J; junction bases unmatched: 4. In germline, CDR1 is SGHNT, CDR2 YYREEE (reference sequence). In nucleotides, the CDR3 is TGTGCCAGCAGCTTGGGTGCTAGCGGGTACCAAGAGACCCAGTACTTC. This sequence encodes CASSLGASGYQETQYF.

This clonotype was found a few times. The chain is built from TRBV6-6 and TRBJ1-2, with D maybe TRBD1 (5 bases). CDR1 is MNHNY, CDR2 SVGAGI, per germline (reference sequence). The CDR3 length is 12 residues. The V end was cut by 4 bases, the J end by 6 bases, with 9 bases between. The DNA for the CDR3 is TGTGCCAGCAGTTCCCAGGGAAATGGCTACACCTTC. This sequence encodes CASSSQGNGYTF.

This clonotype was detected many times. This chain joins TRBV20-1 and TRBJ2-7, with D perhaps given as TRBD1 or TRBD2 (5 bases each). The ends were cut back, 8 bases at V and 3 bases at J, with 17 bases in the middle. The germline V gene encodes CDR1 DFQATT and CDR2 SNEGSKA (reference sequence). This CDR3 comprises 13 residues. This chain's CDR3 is CSYGSGGSYEQYF. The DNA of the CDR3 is TGCAGTTACGGATCTGGGGGTAGCTACGAGCAGTACTTC.

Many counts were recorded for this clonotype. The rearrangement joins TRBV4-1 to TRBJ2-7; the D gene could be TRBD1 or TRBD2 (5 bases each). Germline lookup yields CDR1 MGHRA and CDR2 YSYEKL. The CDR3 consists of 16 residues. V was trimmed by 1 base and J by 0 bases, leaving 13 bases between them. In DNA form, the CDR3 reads TGCGCCAGCAGCCAAGTTGGGGCGGGTAGCTCCTACGAGCAGTACTTC. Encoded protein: CASSQVGAGSSYEQYF.

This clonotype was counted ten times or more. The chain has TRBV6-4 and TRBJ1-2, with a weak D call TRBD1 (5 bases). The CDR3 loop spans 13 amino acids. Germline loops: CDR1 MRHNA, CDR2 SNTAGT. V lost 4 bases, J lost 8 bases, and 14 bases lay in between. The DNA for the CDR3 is TGTGCCAGCAGTGTGGCCCTGGGGGGAGGCTACACCTTC. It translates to CASSVALGGGYTF.

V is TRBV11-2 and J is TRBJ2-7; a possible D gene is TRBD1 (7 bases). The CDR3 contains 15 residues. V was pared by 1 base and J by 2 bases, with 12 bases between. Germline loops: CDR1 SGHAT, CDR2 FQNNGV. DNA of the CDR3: TGTGCCAGCAGCTTAGGCTCCAGGGGGGCCTACGAGCAGTACTTC. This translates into CASSLGSRGAYEQYF.

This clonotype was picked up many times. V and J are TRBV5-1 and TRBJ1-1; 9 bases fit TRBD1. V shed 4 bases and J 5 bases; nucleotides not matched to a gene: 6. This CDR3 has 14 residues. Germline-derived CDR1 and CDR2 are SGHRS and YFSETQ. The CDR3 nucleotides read TGCGCCAGCAGCAAGGACAGGGGTTCGACTGAAGCTTTCTTT. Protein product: CASSKDRGSTEAFF.

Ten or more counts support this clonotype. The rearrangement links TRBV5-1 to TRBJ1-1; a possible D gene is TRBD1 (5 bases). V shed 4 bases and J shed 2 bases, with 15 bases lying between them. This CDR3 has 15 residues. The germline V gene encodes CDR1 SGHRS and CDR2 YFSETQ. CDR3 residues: CASSPVGQTNTEAFF. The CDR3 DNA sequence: TGCGCCAGCAGCCCCGTGGGGCAGACCAACACTGAAGCTTTCTTT. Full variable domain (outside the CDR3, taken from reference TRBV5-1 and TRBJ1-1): KAGVTQTPRYLIKTRGQQVTLSCSPISGHRSVSWYQQTPGQGLQFLFEYFSETQRNKGNFPGRFSGRQFSNSRSEMNVSTLELGDSALYLCASSPVGQTNTEAFFGQGTRLTVV.